This is a list of T cell receptor beta chains from one sample in a study of cytomegalovirus exposure and HLA in healthy donors. Data came from immunoSEQ multiplex PCR; TCRdb stores just in-frame clones and leaves some out. This sample has about 160,000 clones, with approximately 86% found just once. Sequencing was done on a sample of PBMCs. The receptors shown here come from a woman aged 18-30 years in good health and CMV-seronegative. Each CDR3 is given without its conserved first and last residue.

j_gene: TRBJ2-7; v_gene: TRBV2; CDR3aa: ASSESRYEQY
j_gene: TRBJ1-5; v_gene: TRBV5-1; CDR3aa: ASSLPRGPKQFLNQPQH
j_gene: TRBJ2-7; v_gene: TRBV30; CDR3aa: AWTPGYEQY
j_gene: TRBJ2-2; v_gene: TRBV5-1; CDR3aa: ASSPEGTNTGELF
j_gene: TRBJ2-1; v_gene: TRBV27; CDR3aa: ASSLFGTGLYNEQF
j_gene: TRBJ2-7; v_gene: TRBV11-2; CDR3aa: ASSLLGLAGGLISYEQY
j_gene: TRBJ2-7; v_gene: TRBV19; CDR3aa: ASSTRLTSGRDEQY
j_gene: TRBJ2-3; v_gene: TRBV5-1; CDR3aa: ASSLVGQGTDTQY
j_gene: TRBJ1-6; v_gene: TRBV2; CDR3aa: ASSPDRGRDHSPLH
j_gene: TRBJ1-4; v_gene: TRBV19; CDR3aa: ASSIATWDRGYEKLF
j_gene: TRBJ1-1; v_gene: TRBV10-2; CDR3aa: ASSTSQGARPGKAF
j_gene: TRBJ2-1; v_gene: TRBV2; CDR3aa: ASSSRSGEPANEQF
j_gene: TRBJ1-2; v_gene: TRBV18; CDR3aa: ASLGVQGNYGYT
j_gene: TRBJ2-1; v_gene: TRBV4-3; CDR3aa: ASSQGLAGDNEQF
j_gene: TRBJ1-2; v_gene: TRBV19; CDR3aa: ASSITRGPYGYT
j_gene: TRBJ2-7; v_gene: TRBV5-1; CDR3aa: ASSPVAYGYEQY
j_gene: TRBJ2-1; v_gene: TRBV4-3; CDR3aa: ASSQDLSGSSYNEQF
j_gene: TRBJ2-7; v_gene: TRBV5-1; CDR3aa: ASSLDGSYEQY
j_gene: TRBJ2-2; v_gene: TRBV6-1; CDR3aa: ASTSRVVNTGELF
j_gene: TRBJ1-6; v_gene: TRBV2; CDR3aa: ATPADSINSPLH
j_gene: TRBJ2-3; v_gene: TRBV4-2; CDR3aa: ASSQKAGGSTDTQY
j_gene: TRBJ2-7; v_gene: TRBV7-9; CDR3aa: ASSSITDSLGEQY
j_gene: TRBJ2-1; v_gene: TRBV11-2; CDR3aa: ASSFPRDDSGRSNNEQF
j_gene: TRBJ1-2; v_gene: TRBV5-1; CDR3aa: ASSGAGTAGEGYT
j_gene: TRBJ1-1; v_gene: TRBV10-2; CDR3aa: ASSDWEATDVGAF
j_gene: TRBJ2-7; v_gene: TRBV10-3; CDR3aa: AISGLRTGEDEQY
j_gene: TRBJ2-7; v_gene: TRBV10-2; CDR3aa: ASSEPEAGHYEQY
j_gene: TRBJ2-7; v_gene: TRBV15; CDR3aa: ATSRDGVEQY
j_gene: TRBJ1-1; v_gene: TRBV2; CDR3aa: ASSEGDRAKNTEAF
j_gene: TRBJ2-1; v_gene: TRBV4-3; CDR3aa: ASSRNPLGAAGNEQF
j_gene: TRBJ1-1; v_gene: TRBV19; CDR3aa: ASSAKDLGRTEAF
j_gene: TRBJ2-3; v_gene: TRBV30; CDR3aa: AWSVGQRTQY
j_gene: TRBJ1-1; v_gene: TRBV30; CDR3aa: AWRDPHPGL
j_gene: TRBJ2-1; v_gene: TRBV15; CDR3aa: ATSVSRLAGTDNEQF
j_gene: TRBJ2-7; v_gene: TRBV4-3; CDR3aa: ASSQDIYYYEQY
j_gene: TRBJ1-5; v_gene: TRBV30; CDR3aa: AWRTSRDRNNQPQH
j_gene: TRBJ1-2; v_gene: TRBV5-4; CDR3aa: ASSPRTEDHGYT
j_gene: TRBJ1-1; v_gene: TRBV10-3; CDR3aa: AIGTDGTEAF
j_gene: TRBJ2-1; v_gene: TRBV5-6; CDR3aa: ASNHPYRVHEQF
j_gene: TRBJ1-1; v_gene: TRBV7-2; CDR3aa: ASRPGSGGNTEAF
j_gene: TRBJ2-1; v_gene: TRBV2; CDR3aa: ASNRNEQF
j_gene: TRBJ1-1; v_gene: TRBV19; CDR3aa: ASSMQGITEAF
j_gene: TRBJ1-1; v_gene: TRBV5-1; CDR3aa: ASSPRQGEGIMGNTEAF
j_gene: TRBJ2-1; v_gene: TRBV4-3; CDR3aa: ASSQDRLGDNEQF
j_gene: TRBJ1-1; v_gene: TRBV6-5; CDR3aa: ASSYERGGTEAF
j_gene: TRBJ2-5; v_gene: TRBV7-2; CDR3aa: ASSQLETQY